The T cell receptor beta chain described here comes from a study of post-analysis software for immune sequencing data. Overall study context: Included among the disease courses, which were recorded for the cohort, were relapsing-remitting, secondary progressive and progressive-relapsing multiple sclerosis. Study-wide results and caveats: Controls showed lower frequencies than patients for five TRBV segments, and TRBV5-6, TRBV5-1 and TRBV20-1 were among these. Controls showed significantly higher normalized Chao1 diversity than did multiple sclerosis patients.

Built from TCR beta cDNA, the libraries had unique molecular identifiers in them. Via MiXCR, TCRdb re-called the PCR reads, giving one row per CDR3 protein. The repertoire consists of some 800,000 distinct CDR3 sequences, with just over 45% occurring once and the leading ten covering 4% to 5%. The CDR3 consists of 13 residues. Trimming took 4 bases from V and 9 from J, leaving 13 bases between them. The V gene's germline CDR1 is SEHNR and CDR2 FQNEAQ (reference sequence). This clonotype was observed once. Its antigen remains unidentified. The sequence was collected from a girl aged 10 to 17 with multiple sclerosis. Sequencing used blood. The chain combines TRBV7-9 with TRBJ2-1, with no clear D. CDR3 coding DNA: TGTGCCAGCAGCTGCCCGGGCTGCATTGAGCAGTTCTTC. It codes for CASSCPGCIEQFF.